This T cell receptor beta chain was obtained from a study of cytomegalovirus exposure and HLA in healthy donors (dated by TCRdb to about 2017). Background on the whole study: According to an earlier analysis of 587 of the donors, 150 million to 200 million T cells yielded roughly 100 million unique TCR beta sequences and about 300 Gb of sequence data. An early release covering around 630 HLA-typed donors comprised roughly 300 gigabases of sequencing data and tens of millions of unique TCR sequences. The genetic ancestry cluster associated with self-reported Caucasian donors included roughly 84% of the approximately 410 genotyped donors. The study aimed to test whether signatures of past pathogen exposure could be identified by cataloging public T cell receptors. The study profiled the T cell repertoires of 500 to 800 subjects by immunosequencing and related them to cytomegalovirus serostatus. Besides the first cohort of 666 subjects, a separate validation cohort made up of 90 to 150 different subjects was used. To predict cytomegalovirus infection status, the study combined high-throughput TCR immunosequencing, statistical association of individual TCRs with disease status, and machine learning. A later analysis re-examined previously published TCR beta repertoires from more than 550 donors and added high-resolution HLA genotyping to investigate patterns of TCR occurrence. In the later analysis, no new phenotypic data were used to find candidate immune exposures; instead, reliance was placed on TCR beta sequences and their occurrence across donors. An earlier analysis of several hundred of the donors applied high-throughput TCR beta sequencing to assess whether each TCR beta V gene segment acted as functional or pseudogenic. Donor age, sex, ethnicity and CMV serostatus were collected together with the repertoire data. A later genetic analysis used genome-wide SNP genotypes for about three fifths of the 666 donors, treating that subset as a discovery cohort. All discovery cohort repertoires had been generated using a single sequencing platform. Both class I and class II loci were covered by HLA typing, at four-digit resolution. The number of donors typed differed by locus, with roughly 629-640 for A, B, C, DRB1 and DQB1, 522 for DQA1, nearly 610 for DPA1, and 472 for DPB1. Five DR-DQ haplotypes were treated as single units for association and clustering because of strong linkage in the cohort. Among about 410 genotyped donors of the cohort, an average of approximately 200,000 unique TCR beta nucleotide sequences was sequenced per donor, of which 15% to 20% were non-productive. What the research found in general, with its limitations: A cluster of highly shared sequence variants was judged likely to represent a technical artifact of the sequencing pipeline. In a later analysis, around 15,000 TCR beta sequences were associated with specific HLA alleles at a false discovery rate of 0.05. According to a later genetic analysis, donors in an Asian-associated ancestry cluster had fewer N-insertions in productive TCRs than the approximately 670-donor mean. Roughly uniform sequencing depth across donors was assumed in presence/absence analyses, although this assumption may not hold. A later analysis found that most CMV-associated TCR beta chains appeared HLA-restricted, with HLA associations seemingly driven largely by CMV exposure. V-gene and J-gene trimming of TCR beta chains was associated with a missense DCLRE1C variant in a later genetic analysis, and the association was replicated in an independent cohort. Some IMGT-functional V segments, including TRBV6-2 and TRBV6-3, could not be distinguished by the 87-base-pair reads and were therefore excluded. Because some donors lacked HLA typing at each locus, the association tests relied only on the typed subset. Across donors, most TCR sequences were observed very rarely, whereas some public TCRs were present in many individuals. Broadly in line with IMGT annotations, most TCR beta V segments showed up in productive rearrangements about 90% or about 30% of the time in an earlier analysis of around 550 of the donors. Only TCR beta chains were sequenced in this cohort, and the absence of alpha or paired-chain data limited detectable features. Because counts were too low, about 18 rarely observed V segments, including chromosome 9 orphons, were excluded from the earlier analysis of around 640 of the donors. Compared with equally common non-associated chains, HLA-associated TCR beta chains in a later analysis were more clonally expanded and had lower generation probabilities. In vitro tests confirmed that a few of the cytomegalovirus-associated TCR beta chains recognize cytomegalovirus antigens. In a later analysis, TCR association rates were found to vary across HLA loci, with the most associated TCRs seen for DRB1 alleles and the fewest for HLA-C alleles. Strong co-occurrence of HLA alleles, especially DR and DQ, made assigning TCR associations to individual alleles difficult. CMV serostatus was the only immune exposure information available for the cohort. A further reported finding was that TCR beta sequences accurately predicted the HLA-A and HLA-B alleles for most subjects in the first cohort. The study gave a list of over 150 TCR beta chains associated with cytomegalovirus. The classifier was reported to diagnose cytomegalovirus status with high specificity and sensitivity in both the original cohort and the validation cohort. Linkage disequilibrium might explain the correlated functional status among segregating V segments, but an unknown experimental factor could not be excluded. In a later analysis, several top co-occurrence clusters were reported to appear linked to parvovirus B19, influenza, CMV and Epstein-Barr virus. It was suggested by the authors that the approach could potentially be generalized to other disease states and immunological phenotypes.

Via the germline V gene, CDR1 is SNHLY and CDR2 FYNNEI. From V the trimming removes 6 bases and from J it removes 4 bases, while the gene matches leave 7 bases of the junction unaccounted for. The CDR3, cysteine through phenylalanine, is 15 amino acids long. This entry keeps only the CDR3 DNA: 45 bases, framed from base 1. The method was the immunoSEQ multiplex PCR assay. For the multiplex PCR, a mixture combining 60 forward primers for TCR Vbeta segments and 13 reverse primers for TCR Jbeta segments was used. A multiplex PCR assay on genomic DNA amplified the CDR3 region of rearranged TCR beta genes. The amplified TCR beta libraries were sequenced on the Illumina HiSeq System as 87-base-pair reads. As for the original processing: Across the 600 to 700 repertoires, a later analysis counted tens of millions of unique TCR beta chains, about 10 million of which were shared by at least two donors. Raw reads were error-corrected and collapsed into unique sequences by a nearest-neighbor algorithm in which closely related sequences were merged to remove PCR and sequencing errors. Alignment of CDR3 sequences to IMGT reference sequences was used to assign V, D and J gene segments. For a sequence to be retained, a match of at least six nucleotides was required to both a V gene segment and a J gene segment. A rearrangement counted as productive if the CDR3 had no stop codons and remained in frame with V and J, and every other rearrangement counted as non-productive. CDR3 was defined according to IMGT convention as the region running from the second conserved V-encoded cysteine to the conserved J-encoded phenylalanine. The earlier analysis of 587 of the donors excluded sequences that lacked an unambiguous match to a single V gene segment. An earlier analysis of a few hundred of the donors called V segments functional above 56.7% productive rearrangements and segregating when the between-donor standard deviation exceeded 5%. To diagnose cytomegalovirus status from the catalog of TCR beta chain sequences, a statistical classification framework was built. A later analysis assigned V and J genes by comparing TCR nucleotide sequences with IMGT/GENE-DB human TR gene sequences. A later analysis assigned CDR3 sequences and most-parsimonious VDJ recombination scenarios with the TCRdist pipeline. In a later analysis, each TCR beta chain was defined by its CDR3 amino acid sequence together with its V-gene family, and reads without a unique V-gene family were excluded. A later analysis removed over 500 highly shared, low-generation-probability nucleotide sequences to deal with suspected cross-contamination and a sequencing artifact. In a later analysis, a clonal expansion index was calculated for each public chain from normalized within-repertoire ranks of inferred template counts. In a later analysis, generation probabilities were computed with a VDJ recombination model fitted to out-of-frame rearrangements, and the resulting probabilities were checked against IGoR. A later analysis scored TCR-TCR, TCR-HLA and TCR-CMV co-occurrence with hypergeometric tests, applying a repertoire-size bias correction to TCR pairs. In a later analysis, false discovery rates were estimated by permuting HLA or CMV assignments 20 times. In a later analysis, co-occurring TCRs were grouped with DBSCAN, and TCRdist sequence similarity was added when clustering was performed within HLA-allele-positive subsets. Repertoires with fewer than 30,000 or more than 120,000 public chains, plus five repertoires with anomalous nucleotide sharing, were excluded from co-occurrence clustering. Not all clones reach the TCRdb copy of this immuneACCESS table, which keeps in-frame sequences only. Checked studies attribute under half of the gap to unresolved V genes and leave the rest unexplained. The V and J calls and clone size are taken from that table; D and trimming were inferred from the DNA. The table for this sample lists approximately 92,000 clones. The ten largest clones add up to 3.4% of the sample.

Worth noting for this clone: The antigen this receptor binds is unknown.

The cohort was made up of 500 to 800 healthy bone marrow donors. Cohort members were all nominally healthy when sampled, although unrecorded immune exposures were likely present. The donor tested CMV seronegative, placing the donor among the 350 or so seronegative members of the cohort. Every donor gave a peripheral blood sample, and the peripheral blood mononuclear cells from that sample were used for TCR beta sequencing. The Qiagen DNeasy Blood Extraction Kit was used to extract genomic DNA from the blood cell samples. Sequenced: PBMCs. The chain is made from TRBV2 and TRBJ2-2, with TRBD2 matching 8 junction bases. The receptor was derived from a woman between 25 and 40 years old in good health and CMV-seronegative. In nucleotides, the sequence is TGTGCCAGCAGCTCCGGGACTAGAGGCACCGGGGAGCTGTTTTTT. Translated, this gives CASSSGTRGTGELFF.